There are a few counts of the clone carrying this T cell receptor beta chain. V dropped 0 bases and J dropped 7; count of bases not matched to a gene: 7. Per germline, CDR1 ENHRY and CDR2 SYGVKD. This CDR3 comprises 15 residues. This entry is derived from a study of blood T cell repertoires in COVID-19. On the study more broadly: Italy, Spain and the United States were the sources of the convalescent and acute COVID-19 samples. T cells, B-cell-depleted T cells, or PBMCs supplied cDNA or gDNA.

Assay: immunoSEQ multiplex PCR; the TCRdb copy retains only in-frame clones and omits some. The table records 53,000 or so clones, approximately 80% of them present only once. The clonotype originates from a man between 65 and 79 years old with active or convalescent COVID-19. The chain joins TRBV10-3 to TRBJ1-2; TRBD1 matches at 8 bases. Sequenced input: peripheral blood. CDR3 coding DNA: TGTGCCATCAGTGAGTCTCTCCAGGGGGCGCGTGGCTACACCTTC. It is translated as CAISESLQGARGYTF.